This TCR beta chain was retrieved from a study of blood T cell repertoires in COVID-19. Study-wide background: Acute-phase and convalescent COVID-19 samples originated in the United States, Italy and Spain.

V trimming: 5 bases; J trimming: 5 bases; junction bases outside the gene matches: 3. The germline V gene has CDR1 MDHEN and CDR2 SYDVKM. There are 14 residues in the CDR3. Authors' processing steps: Amplification of reference gene primers was used by the study to estimate nucleated cell counts. The protocol was immunoSEQ multiplex PCR, while the TCRdb copy is restricted to in-frame clones and leaves out a portion. The V and J calls and clone size are taken from that table; D and trimming were inferred from the DNA. The table includes about 100,000 clones, roughly 88% detected once. Sequencing used peripheral blood. This TCR derives from a human donor in a cohort sampled during active COVID-19. The gene calls are TRBV28 and TRBJ1-6; 7 bases agree with TRBD1. CDR3 in amino acids: CASSPDRDNSPLHF. The CDR3 region has the DNA TGTGCCAGCAGTCCTGACAGGGATAATTCACCCCTCCACTTT.